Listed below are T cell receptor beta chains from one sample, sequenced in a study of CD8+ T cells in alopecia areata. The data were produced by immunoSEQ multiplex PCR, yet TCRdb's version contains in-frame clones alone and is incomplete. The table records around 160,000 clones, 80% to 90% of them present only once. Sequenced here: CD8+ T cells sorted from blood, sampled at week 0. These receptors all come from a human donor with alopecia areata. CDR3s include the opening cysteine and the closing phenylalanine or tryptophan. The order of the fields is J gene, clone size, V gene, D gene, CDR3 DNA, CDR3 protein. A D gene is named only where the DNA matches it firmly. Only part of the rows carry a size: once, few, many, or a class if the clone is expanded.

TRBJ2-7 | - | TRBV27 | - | TGTGCCAGCAGTTTAACCCTAGGCAGCAGCTCCTACGAGCAGTACTTC | CASSLTLGSSSYEQYF
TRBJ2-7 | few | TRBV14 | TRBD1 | TGTGCCAGCAGCTTCATTGACAGGGTTTACGAGCAGTACTTC | CASSFIDRVYEQYF
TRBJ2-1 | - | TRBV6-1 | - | TGTGCCAGCAATAAGCAGTTCTTC | CASNKQFF
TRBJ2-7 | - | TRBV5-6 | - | TGTGCCAGCCGCGAACAGGTTTCACCCTACGAGCAGTACTTC | CASREQVSPYEQYF
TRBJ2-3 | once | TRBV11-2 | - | TGTGCCAGCAGCTTAGATTTGTGGGGGTCCAACACAGATACGCAGTATTTT | CASSLDLWGSNTDTQYF
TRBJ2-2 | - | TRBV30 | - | TGTGCCTCAGAGGCAGGAGCGAACACCGGGGAGCTGTTTTTT | CASEAGANTGELFF
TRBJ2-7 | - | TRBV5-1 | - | TGCGCCAGCAGCGCAGGGGTACACTACGAGCAGTACTTC | CASSAGVHYEQYF
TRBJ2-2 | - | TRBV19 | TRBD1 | TGTGCCAGTAGTATAGATTCTAGGACAGGGAGTCTTGCCGGGGAGCTGTTTTTT | CASSIDSRTGSLAGELFF
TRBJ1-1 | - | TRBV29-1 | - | TGCAGCGTGAGGACAGAGAACACTGAAGCTTTCTTT | CSVRTENTEAFF
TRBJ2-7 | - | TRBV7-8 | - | TGTGCCAGCAGCCCTAAGGCGACGAGCGAGCAGTACTTC | CASSPKATSEQYF
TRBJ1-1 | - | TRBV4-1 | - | TGCGCCAGCAGCCAAGTCGGGGGTTGGACTGAAGCTTTCTTT | CASSQVGGWTEAFF
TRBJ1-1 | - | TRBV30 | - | TGTGCCTGGAATAACGAGGGGGGCACTGAAGCTTTCTTT | CAWNNEGGTEAFF
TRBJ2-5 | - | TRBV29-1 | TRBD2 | TGCAGCGTTGAATGGGCTAGCGGAGAAACGGGCCAAGAGACCCAGTACTTC | CSVEWASGETGQETQYF
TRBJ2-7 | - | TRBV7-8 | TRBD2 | TGTGCCAGCAGCTATGGGTGGGCAGCGGGGGAATCCTACGAGCAGTACTTC | CASSYGWAAGESYEQYF
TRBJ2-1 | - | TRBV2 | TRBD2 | TGTGCCAGCAGTGATGGTTGGCGGGGGGGCCCGAATGAGCAGTTCTTC | CASSDGWRGGPNEQFF
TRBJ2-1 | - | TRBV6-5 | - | TGTGCCAGCAGTTATATGGGGGCGGGAAATGAGCAGTTCTTC | CASSYMGAGNEQFF
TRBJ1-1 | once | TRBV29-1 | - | TGCAGCGTGATGGACGGCCCTGAAGCTTTCTTT | CSVMDGPEAFF
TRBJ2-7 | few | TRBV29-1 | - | TGCAGCGTTATGGACCCCGGCTCCTACGAGCAGTACTTC | CSVMDPGSYEQYF
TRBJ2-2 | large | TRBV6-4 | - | TGTGCCAGCAGTGAGAACACCGGGGAGCTGTTTTTT | CASSENTGELFF
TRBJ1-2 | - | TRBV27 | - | TGTGCCAGCAGTTTATCAGGCCTGGGGACCTATGGCTACACCTTC | CASSLSGLGTYGYTF
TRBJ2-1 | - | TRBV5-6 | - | TGTGCCAGCGGGGAATCGGTCTACAATGAGCAGTTCTTC | CASGESVYNEQFF
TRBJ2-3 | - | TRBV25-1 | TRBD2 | TGTGCCAGCAGTGAAATAGAAGCGGGGGGCACAGATACGCAGTATTTT | CASSEIEAGGTDTQYF
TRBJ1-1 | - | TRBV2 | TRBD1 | TGTGCCAGCCCCAGGGCGGTTACAGGGGAGGGAAGCACTGAAGCTTTCTTT | CASPRAVTGEGSTEAFF
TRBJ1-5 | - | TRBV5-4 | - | TGTGCCAGCAGCTTCGGGGGGCAGCCCCAGCATTTT | CASSFGGQPQHF
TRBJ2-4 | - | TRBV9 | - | TGTGCCAGCAGCCCCCGGGACTCGGGAAACATTCAGTACTTC | CASSPRDSGNIQYF
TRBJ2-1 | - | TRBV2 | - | TGTGCCAGCAGTGAAGACGCGGATAGCTACAATGAGCAGTTCTTC | CASSEDADSYNEQFF
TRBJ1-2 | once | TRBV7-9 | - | TGTGCCAGCAGCTTATCCGAATCAGCAGGTCTTTATGGCTACACCTTC | CASSLSESAGLYGYTF
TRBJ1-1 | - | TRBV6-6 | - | TGTGCCAGCAGTTCTGGCAGGGGTCCTGAAGCTTTCTTT | CASSSGRGPEAFF
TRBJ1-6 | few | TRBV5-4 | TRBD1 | TGTGCCAGCAGCTTTACAGGGGGCCTGATCAATAATTCACCCCTCCACTTT | CASSFTGGLINNSPLHF
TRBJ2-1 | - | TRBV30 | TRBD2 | TGTGCCTGGAGCCGAGAAGCGGGAGTTTCCTACAATGAGCAGTTCTTC | CAWSREAGVSYNEQFF
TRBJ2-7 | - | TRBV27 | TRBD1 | TGTGCCAGCAGTATCCGGACAGGGAAGGTCAACGAGCAGTACTTC | CASSIRTGKVNEQYF
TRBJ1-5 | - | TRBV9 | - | TGTGCCAGCAGCGTAGGGGCAGACTATCAGCCCCAGCATTTT | CASSVGADYQPQHF
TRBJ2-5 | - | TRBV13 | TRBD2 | TGTGCCAGCAGCTCGGGACTAGGAGGGAAGACCCAGTACTTC | CASSSGLGGKTQYF
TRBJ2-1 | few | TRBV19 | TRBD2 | TGTGCCATCTCCAGCGGGGGGGATTACAATGAGCAGTTCTTC | CAISSGGDYNEQFF
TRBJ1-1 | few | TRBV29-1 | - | TGCAGCGTTAATTTAGGGGTGAACACTGAAGCTTTCTTT | CSVNLGVNTEAFF
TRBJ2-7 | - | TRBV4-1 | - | TGCGCCAGCAGCCAAGGGGGGGACAGCTACGAGCAGTACTTC | CASSQGGDSYEQYF
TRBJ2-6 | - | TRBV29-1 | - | TGCAGCGTTGAGCGGGCTGGCTCTGGGGCCAACGTCCTGACTTTC | CSVERAGSGANVLTF
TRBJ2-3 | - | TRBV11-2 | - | TGTGCCAGCAGCTCCGGACTCTCGCTAGGTGCAGATACGCAGTATTTT | CASSSGLSLGADTQYF
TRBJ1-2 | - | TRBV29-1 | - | TGCAGCGTTGAGGGGGACCTAGGCTACACCTTC | CSVEGDLGYTF
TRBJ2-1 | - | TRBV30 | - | TGTGCCTGGAGTGGGCTCTCTATAGCGGCTTACTCCTACAATGAGCAGTTCTTC | CAWSGLSIAAYSYNEQFF
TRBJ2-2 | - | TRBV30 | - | TGTGCCTGGAGTGTATGGGCGAGGGCGAACACCGGGGAGCTGTTTTTT | CAWSVWARANTGELFF
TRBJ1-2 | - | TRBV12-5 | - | TGTGCTAGTGGTTTCGGACAGCCCTATGGCTACACCTTC | CASGFGQPYGYTF
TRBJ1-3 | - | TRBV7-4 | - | TGTGCCAGCAGCAAACGGGGTATTGGAAACACCATATATTTT | CASSKRGIGNTIYF
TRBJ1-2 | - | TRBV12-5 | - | TGTGCTAGTGGGACCGACAGACCCGATGGCTACACCTTC | CASGTDRPDGYTF
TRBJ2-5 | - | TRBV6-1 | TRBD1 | TGTGCCAGCAGGAACAGGGGGGAAGAGACCCAGTACTTC | CASRNRGEETQYF
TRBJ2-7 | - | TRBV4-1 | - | TGCGCCAGCAGCCAAGATGTTATCTCCTACGAGCAGTACTTC | CASSQDVISYEQYF
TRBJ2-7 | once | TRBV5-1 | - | TGCGCCAGCAGCTTGGGGACCGCCACCACCTACGAGCAGTACTTC | CASSLGTATTYEQYF